The rows below give T cell receptor beta chains drawn from one sample of a study of cytomegalovirus exposure and HLA in healthy donors. Generated by immunoSEQ multiplex PCR, the TCRdb table keeps only in-frame clones and is missing some. The sample's table shows roughly 53,000 clones. The sample taken for sequencing was PBMCs. The receptors stem from a female donor in good health and CMV-seronegative. CDR3s include the opening cysteine and the closing phenylalanine or tryptophan. A D gene is named only where the DNA matches it firmly.

D gene,J gene,V gene,CDR3 protein,CDR3 DNA
TRBD1,TRBJ1-4,TRBV10-3,CATKPGQGREKLFF,TGTGCCACTAAGCCGGGACAGGGGCGGGAAAAACTGTTTTTT
TRBD1,TRBJ2-1,TRBV29-1,CSVGTQGWHDNEQFF,TGCAGCGTTGGAACACAGGGGTGGCACGACAATGAGCAGTTCTTC
TRBD1,TRBJ1-1,TRBV13,CASSPPGGRNTEAFF,TGTGCCAGCAGCCCTCCAGGGGGTCGGAACACTGAAGCTTTCTTT
.,TRBJ1-2,TRBV11-2,CASSLIAGAYYGYTF,TGTGCCAGCAGCTTGATAGCAGGGGCTTACTATGGCTACACCTTC
TRBD1,TRBJ2-5,TRBV6-6,CASRTGTETQYF,TGTGCCAGCCGGACAGGCACAGAGACCCAGTACTTC
.,TRBJ1-1,TRBV4-3,CASSQVVVAGGLSTEAFF,TGCGCCAGCAGCCAAGTAGTCGTCGCGGGCGGGTTGAGCACTGAAGCTTTCTTT
.,TRBJ2-5,TRBV7-2,CASSLHGGGRQETQYF,TGTGCCAGCAGCTTACACGGGGGAGGAAGACAAGAGACCCAGTACTTC
.,TRBJ1-1,TRBV7-9,CASTFGSTEAFF,TGTGCCAGCACTTTCGGGTCCACTGAAGCTTTCTTT
.,TRBJ2-7,TRBV5-4,CASSRQGRKVHEQYF,TGTGCCAGCAGCCGCCAGGGGCGCAAGGTCCACGAGCAGTACTTC
TRBD1,TRBJ2-6,TRBV7-9,CASSSADRVAGANVLTF,TGTGCCAGCAGCTCCGCCGACAGGGTCGCTGGGGCCAACGTCCTGACTTTC
.,TRBJ1-2,TRBV6-5,CASSSVQGTVSGYTF,TGTGCCAGCAGTTCTGTACAGGGAACGGTCTCTGGCTACACCTTC
.,TRBJ2-7,TRBV18,CASSPLPRSSYEQYF,TGTGCCAGCTCACCACTGCCCCGGTCCTCCTACGAGCAGTACTTC
.,TRBJ1-1,TRBV12-5,CASAPPTTGNTEAFF,TGTGCTAGTGCCCCCCCCACGACAGGGAACACTGAAGCTTTCTTT
TRBD2,TRBJ2-3,TRBV4-2,CASSQGLAEGGSTDAQYF,TGTGCCAGCAGCCAAGGGCTGGCAGAGGGAGGGAGCACAGATGCGCAGTATTTT
TRBD2,TRBJ2-7,TRBV19,CAVDGREGRNYEQYF,TGTGCCGTAGACGGGCGGGAGGGCCGTAACTACGAGCAGTACTTC
TRBD2,TRBJ2-5,TRBV5-1,CASSPGGRIGETQYF,TGCGCCAGCAGCCCGGGAGGACGGATTGGGGAGACCCAGTACTTC
TRBD1,TRBJ1-2,TRBV5-4,CASSTDRVYGYTF,TGTGCCAGCAGCACCGACAGGGTGTATGGCTACACCTTC
TRBD1,TRBJ1-2,TRBV4-3,CASSRGQGGGYGYTF,TGCGCCAGCAGCCGGGGACAGGGAGGCGGCTATGGCTACACCTTC
TRBD1,TRBJ1-1,TRBV6-5,CASSEGARGTEAFF,TGTGCCAGCAGCGAGGGGGCGCGTGGAACTGAAGCTTTCTTT
.,TRBJ1-2,TRBV25-1,CATLPWGQGYGYTF,TGTGCCACCCTCCCGTGGGGACAAGGCTATGGCTACACCTTC
TRBD2,TRBJ2-1,TRBV7-8,CASTLAGVYNEQFF,TGTGCCAGCACCTTGGCGGGAGTTTACAATGAGCAGTTCTTC
.,TRBJ2-3,TRBV7-8,CASSLAAHGRSSTDTQYF,TGTGCCAGCAGCTTAGCAGCGCATGGGAGATCTAGCACAGATACGCAGTATTTT
.,TRBJ1-2,TRBV4-1,CASSQRDGNYGYTF,TGCGCCAGCAGCCAGCGGGACGGTAACTATGGCTACACCTTC
.,TRBJ1-4,TRBV7-9,CASSFRGTIEKLFF,TGTGCCAGCAGCTTCCGGGGTACCATCGAAAAACTGTTTTTT
TRBD1,TRBJ1-5,TRBV2,CASRGHRGQNQPQHF,TGTGCCAGCAGGGGCCACAGGGGACAGAATCAGCCCCAGCATTTT
TRBD2,TRBJ2-7,TRBV5-1,CASSADSSGSYEQYF,TGCGCCAGCAGCGCCGATTCTAGCGGGAGCTACGAGCAGTACTTC
.,TRBJ2-2,TRBV29-1,CSVAGAVGELFF,TGCAGCGTTGCTGGGGCGGTCGGGGAGCTGTTTTTT
.,TRBJ1-1,TRBV29-1,CSVSGGDPFRGTEAFF,TGCAGCGTCTCCGGGGGGGATCCTTTCCGAGGCACTGAAGCTTTCTTT
TRBD1,TRBJ1-1,TRBV30,CAWSLGQFEAFF,TGTGCCTGGAGTTTGGGACAGTTTGAAGCTTTCTTT
.,TRBJ1-2,TRBV27,CASSLRGGYGYTF,TGTGCCAGCAGCCTCCGGGGGGGATATGGCTACACCTTC
.,TRBJ2-7,TRBV10-3,CASSSGYEQYF,TGTGCCAGCTCGTCGGGGTACGAGCAGTACTTC
TRBD2,TRBJ2-3,TRBV6-5,CASTSGRVADTQYF,TGTGCCAGCACGAGCGGGAGGGTTGCAGATACGCAGTATTTT
.,TRBJ2-5,TRBV12-5,CASGLGMGQRETQYF,.
TRBD1,TRBJ1-2,TRBV5-4,CASSLGQGADYGYTF,TGTGCCAGCAGCTTGGGACAGGGGGCTGACTATGGCTACACCTTC
.,TRBJ1-1,TRBV5-3,CARSTGHNTEAFF,TGTGCCAGAAGCACGGGACACAACACTGAAGCTTTCTTT
TRBD1,TRBJ1-2,TRBV29-1,CSDRTGRDYGYTF,TGCAGCGACCGGACAGGGAGGGACTATGGCTACACCTTC
.,TRBJ1-4,TRBV4-3,CASSQAGQANEKLFF,TGCGCCAGCAGCCAAGCAGGTCAGGCTAATGAAAAACTGTTTTTT
TRBD2,TRBJ2-5,TRBV30,CAWSLAGGIQETQYF,TGTGCCTGGAGTCTAGCGGGGGGTATCCAAGAGACCCAGTACTTC
.,TRBJ1-2,TRBV29-1,CSALAGREDYGYTF,TGCAGCGCTTTGGCAGGGCGGGAGGACTATGGCTACACCTTC
TRBD1,TRBJ1-4,TRBV10-3,CTISESLGQGEKLFF,TGTACCATCAGTGAGTCGTTGGGACAGGGGGAAAAACTGTTTTTT
.,TRBJ1-5,TRBV7-9,CASSTTGKGNQPQHF,TGTGCCAGCAGCACCACAGGGAAAGGGAATCAGCCCCAGCATTTT
TRBD2,TRBJ2-7,TRBV7-6,CASSLATSGGLYEQYF,TGTGCCAGCAGCTTAGCGACTAGCGGGGGATTATACGAGCAGTACTTC
TRBD1,TRBJ1-5,TRBV28,CASIGDRGYNQPQHF,TGTGCCAGCATTGGGGACAGGGGTTACAATCAGCCCCAGCATTTT
TRBD1,TRBJ2-5,TRBV6-5,CASSRTGGRETQYF,TGTGCCAGCAGCCGGACAGGGGGTAGGGAGACCCAGTACTTC
TRBD2,TRBJ2-7,TRBV4-2,CASSQDIGTSGYEQYF,TGTGCCAGCAGCCAAGATATCGGGACTAGTGGATACGAGCAGTACTTC
TRBD1,TRBJ1-4,TRBV28,CASRDRGKEKLFF,TGTGCCAGCAGGGACAGGGGAAAAGAAAAACTGTTTTTT
.,TRBJ2-2,TRBV9,CASSAHLGQDGELFF,TGTGCCAGCAGCGCCCACCTGGGCCAAGACGGGGAGCTGTTTTTT
TRBD1,TRBJ2-7,TRBV10-2,CASGGQGVAHEQYF,TGCGCCAGCGGCGGACAGGGTGTAGCCCACGAGCAGTACTTC
TRBD1,TRBJ2-1,TRBV6-1,CASSGQGTYNEQFF,TGTGCCAGCAGTGGACAGGGAACTTACAATGAGCAGTTCTTC
TRBD2,TRBJ2-7,TRBV27,CASSLRREGFNEQYF,TGTGCCAGCAGTTTGAGGAGGGAGGGGTTCAACGAGCAGTACTTC
.,TRBJ2-7,TRBV25-1,CASSRTAASYEQYF,TGTGCCAGCAGCAGGACAGCTGCATCCTACGAGCAGTACTTC
.,TRBJ1-6,TRBV5-1,CASSLVDGGENSPLHF,TGCGCCAGCAGCTTGGTAGACGGAGGTGAAAATTCACCCCTCCACTTT
.,TRBJ2-1,TRBV6-4,CASSDGAEKGEQFF,TGTGCCAGCAGTGACGGGGCGGAAAAGGGCGAGCAGTTCTTC
.,TRBJ2-7,TRBV6-1,CASSGQALLGEQYF,TGTGCCAGCAGTGGACAGGCTCTCTTGGGCGAGCAGTACTTC